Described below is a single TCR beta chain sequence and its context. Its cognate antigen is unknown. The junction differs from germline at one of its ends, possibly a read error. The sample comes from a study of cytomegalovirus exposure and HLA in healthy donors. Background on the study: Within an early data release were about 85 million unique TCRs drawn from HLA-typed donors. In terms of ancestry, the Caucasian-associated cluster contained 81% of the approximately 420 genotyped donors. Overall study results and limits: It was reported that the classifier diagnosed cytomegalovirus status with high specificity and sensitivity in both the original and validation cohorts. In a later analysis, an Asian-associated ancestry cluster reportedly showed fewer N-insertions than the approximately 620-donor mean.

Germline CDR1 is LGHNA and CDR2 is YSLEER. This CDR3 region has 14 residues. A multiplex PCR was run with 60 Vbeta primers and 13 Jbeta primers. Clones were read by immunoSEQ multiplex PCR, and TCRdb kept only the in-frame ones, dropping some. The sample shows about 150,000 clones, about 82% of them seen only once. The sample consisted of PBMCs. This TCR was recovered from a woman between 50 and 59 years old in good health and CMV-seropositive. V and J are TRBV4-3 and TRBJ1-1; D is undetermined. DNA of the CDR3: TGCGCCAGCGGCCAAGATCCGGGGAACACTGAAGCTTTCTTT. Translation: CASGQDPGNTEAFF.